This T cell receptor beta chain was recovered during a study of T cell repertoires and HLA-DP antigens. Study context: Pre-culture CD4+ samples used approximately 1,200 ng DNA versus roughly 200 ng for CD137+CD4+ sorts. Study-wide points: Sorted CD137+ clonality was approximately 0.38 for both alloantigens, versus 0.035 to 0.045 pre-culture.

As regards this clone: The antigen is not known.

Method: immunoSEQ multiplex PCR; TCRdb's copy keeps in-frame clones and lacks some. The sample contains around 90,000 clones, roughly nine tenths of which appear only once. V was shortened by 8 bases and J by 6 bases, with 24 bases between the two germline ends. Germline lookup yields CDR1 KGHSH and CDR2 LQKENI. The length of the CDR3 is 16 residues. The chain joins TRBV18 to TRBJ2-3; a possible D gene is TRBD1 (7 bases). This receptor was identified in a man over 45 in good health and CMV-seronegative. Input material: CD4+ T cells from PBMCs. CDR3 nucleotides: TGTGCCAGCGCGCCGCGACGTACAGGGGCGGGGGATACGCAGTATTTT. This codes for CASAPRRTGAGDTQYF.